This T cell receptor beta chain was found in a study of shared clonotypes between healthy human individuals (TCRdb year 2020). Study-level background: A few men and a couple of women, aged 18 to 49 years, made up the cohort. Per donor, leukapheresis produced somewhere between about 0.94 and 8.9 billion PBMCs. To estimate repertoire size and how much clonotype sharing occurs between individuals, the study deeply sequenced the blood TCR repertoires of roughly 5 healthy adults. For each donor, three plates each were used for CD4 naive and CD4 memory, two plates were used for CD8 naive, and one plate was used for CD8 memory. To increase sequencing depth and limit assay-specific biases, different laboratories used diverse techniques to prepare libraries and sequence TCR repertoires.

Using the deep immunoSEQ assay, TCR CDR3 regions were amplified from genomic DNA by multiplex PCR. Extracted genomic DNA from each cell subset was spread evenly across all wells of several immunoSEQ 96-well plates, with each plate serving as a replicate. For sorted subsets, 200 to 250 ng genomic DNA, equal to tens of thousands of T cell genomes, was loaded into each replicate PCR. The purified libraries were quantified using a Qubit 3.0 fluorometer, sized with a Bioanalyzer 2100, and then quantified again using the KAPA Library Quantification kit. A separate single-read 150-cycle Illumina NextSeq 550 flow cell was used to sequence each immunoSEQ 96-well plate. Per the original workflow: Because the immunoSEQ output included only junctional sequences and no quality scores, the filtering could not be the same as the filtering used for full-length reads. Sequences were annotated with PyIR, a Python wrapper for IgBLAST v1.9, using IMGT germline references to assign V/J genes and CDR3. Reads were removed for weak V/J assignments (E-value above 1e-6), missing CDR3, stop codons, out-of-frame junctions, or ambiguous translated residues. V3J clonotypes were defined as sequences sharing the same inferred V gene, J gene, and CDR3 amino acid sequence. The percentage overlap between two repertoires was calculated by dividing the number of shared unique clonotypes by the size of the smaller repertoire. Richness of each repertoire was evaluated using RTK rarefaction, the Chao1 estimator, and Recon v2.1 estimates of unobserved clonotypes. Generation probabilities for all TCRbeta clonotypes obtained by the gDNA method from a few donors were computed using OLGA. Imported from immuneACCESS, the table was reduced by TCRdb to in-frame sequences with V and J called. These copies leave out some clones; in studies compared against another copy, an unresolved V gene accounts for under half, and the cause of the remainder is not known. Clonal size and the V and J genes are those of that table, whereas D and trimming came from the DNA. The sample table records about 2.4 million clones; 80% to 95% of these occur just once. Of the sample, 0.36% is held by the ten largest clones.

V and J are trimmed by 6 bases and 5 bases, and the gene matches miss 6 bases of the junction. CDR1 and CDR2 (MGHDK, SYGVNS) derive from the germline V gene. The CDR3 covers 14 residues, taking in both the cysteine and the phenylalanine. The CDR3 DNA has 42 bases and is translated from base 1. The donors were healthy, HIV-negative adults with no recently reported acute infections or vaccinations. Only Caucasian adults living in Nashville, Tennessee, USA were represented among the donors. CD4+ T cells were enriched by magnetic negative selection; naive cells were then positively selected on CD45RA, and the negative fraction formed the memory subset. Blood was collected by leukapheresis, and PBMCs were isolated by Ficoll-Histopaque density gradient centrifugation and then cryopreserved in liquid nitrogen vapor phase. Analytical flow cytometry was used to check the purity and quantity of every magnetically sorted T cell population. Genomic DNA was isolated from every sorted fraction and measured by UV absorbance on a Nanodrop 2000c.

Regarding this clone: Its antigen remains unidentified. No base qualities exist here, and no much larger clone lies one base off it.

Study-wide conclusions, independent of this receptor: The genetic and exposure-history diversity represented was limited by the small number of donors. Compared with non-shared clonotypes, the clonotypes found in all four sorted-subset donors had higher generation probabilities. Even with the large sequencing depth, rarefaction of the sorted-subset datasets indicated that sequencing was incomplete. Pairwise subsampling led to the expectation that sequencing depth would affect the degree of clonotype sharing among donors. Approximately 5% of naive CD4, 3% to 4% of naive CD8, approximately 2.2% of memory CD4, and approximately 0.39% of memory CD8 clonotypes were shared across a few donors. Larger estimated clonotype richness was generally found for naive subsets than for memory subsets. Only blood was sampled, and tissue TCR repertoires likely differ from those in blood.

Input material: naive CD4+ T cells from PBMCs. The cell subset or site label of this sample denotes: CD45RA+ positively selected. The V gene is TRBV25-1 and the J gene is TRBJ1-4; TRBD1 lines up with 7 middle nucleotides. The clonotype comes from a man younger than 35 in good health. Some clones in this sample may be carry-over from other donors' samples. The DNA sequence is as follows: TGTGCCAGCAGCCCCGGGACAGAGAATGAAAAACTGTTTTTT. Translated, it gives CASSPGTENEKLFF.